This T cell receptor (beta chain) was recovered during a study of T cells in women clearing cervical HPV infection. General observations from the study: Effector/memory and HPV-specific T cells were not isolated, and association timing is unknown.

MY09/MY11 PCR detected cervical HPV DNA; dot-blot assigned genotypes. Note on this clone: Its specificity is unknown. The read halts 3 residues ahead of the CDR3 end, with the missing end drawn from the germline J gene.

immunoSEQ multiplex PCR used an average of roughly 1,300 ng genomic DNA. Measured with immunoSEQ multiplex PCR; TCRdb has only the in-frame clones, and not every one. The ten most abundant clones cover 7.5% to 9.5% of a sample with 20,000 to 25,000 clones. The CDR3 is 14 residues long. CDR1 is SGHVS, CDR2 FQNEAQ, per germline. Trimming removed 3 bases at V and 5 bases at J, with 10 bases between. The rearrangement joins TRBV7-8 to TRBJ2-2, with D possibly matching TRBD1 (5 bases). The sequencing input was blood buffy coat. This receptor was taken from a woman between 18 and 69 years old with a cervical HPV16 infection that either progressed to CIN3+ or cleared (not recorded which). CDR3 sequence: CASSFAGPTGELFF. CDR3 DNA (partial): TGTGCCAGCAGCTTTGCAGGGCCGACCGGGGAG. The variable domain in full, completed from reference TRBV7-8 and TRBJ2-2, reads GAGVSQSPRYKVAKRGQDVALRCDPISGHVSLFWYQQALGQGPEFLTYFQNEAQLDKSGLPSDRFFAERPEGSVSTLKIQRTQQEDSAVYLCASSFAGPTGELFFGEGSRLTVL.